This T cell receptor (beta chain) emerged from a study of blood T cell repertoires in COVID-19 (TCRdb year 2020). In terms of the full investigation: Samples covering the acute and convalescent phases of COVID-19 were provided by collaborators in the United States, Italy and Spain. The prospective study material was composed of cDNA or gDNA derived from T cells, B-cell-depleted T cells, or PBMCs. The dataset comprised deeply sampled blood TCRbeta repertoires from subjects exposed to, actively infected with, or recovered from COVID-19. The repertoires were released in a freely available public database meant as a resource for research on the immune response to SARS-CoV-2. The samples were drawn from two sources: the first 160 participants of the ongoing ImmuneRACE study, and fewer than 1,500 subjects contributed by 6 global collaborators. Nearly every sample came with metadata listing a de-identified subject ID, COVID-19 status, age in years and sex. Where HLA class I and class II types were available, the types were taken from metadata supplied by the sample provider, not from assay-based typing. The research as a whole found: The amount of clinical and demographic metadata varied by source and participant and was provided uncurated.

TCRbeta CDR3 regions were amplified from genomic DNA by means of the immunoSEQ Assay, a bias-controlled multiplex PCR. Per the source publication's procedure: Within the assay, amplification of reference gene primers was used to estimate how many nucleated cells each sample contained. To quantify the absolute abundance of each unique TCRbeta CDR3 rearrangement, sequence reads were collapsed and filtered. Productive Simpson clonality was computed per sample as the square root of Simpson's diversity index over productive rearrangements. TCRdb retrieved this table from immuneACCESS and kept in-frame rearrangements only. Not all clones are present; in checked studies, unresolved V genes account for under half, and no reason is known for the remainder. That table gives V, J and clone size, and the DNA gave D and trimming. Present in this sample are tens of thousands of clones, approximately 87% of which were seen just once. Roughly 18% of the sample rests with the top ten.

A note on this clone: What this receptor recognizes is not known. The input lacks base qualities; no much larger clone sits a single base away.

The collaborating institutions used their own protocols to collect whole blood in K2EDTA tubes. Collaborator samples were shipped for TCRbeta analysis as frozen whole blood, isolated PBMCs, or DNA extracted from either sample type. Including cysteine and phenylalanine, the CDR3 has 19 amino acids. Of the read, only the CDR3 DNA is kept; its 57 bases are in frame from base 1. Relative to germline, V is missing 2 bases and J is missing 4 bases, with 17 bases of the junction outside any gene match. The germline V gene supplies CDR1 MDHEN and CDR2 SYDVKM. Specimen: peripheral blood. The chain is encoded by TRBV28 joined to TRBJ2-1; the junction holds 7 bases that match TRBD1. The sequence came from a man of 80 years or more in a cohort sampled during active COVID-19. The nucleotide sequence reads TGTGCCAGCAGTTTAGTGAACAGGGGATCGGGCTTTTGGTACAATGAGCAGTTCTTC. It translates to CASSLVNRGSGFWYNEQFF. Extended through the reference TRBV28 and TRBJ2-1 proteins, this CDR3 yields the full variable domain: DVKVTQSSRYLVKRTGEKVFLECVQDMDHENMFWYRQDPGLGLRLIYFSYDVKMKEKGDIPEGYSVSREKKERFSLILESASTNQTSMYLCASSLVNRGSGFWYNEQFFGPGTRLTVL.